This entry is about one T cell receptor beta chain. Its specificity is unknown. Sequencing used immunoSEQ multiplex PCR; TCRdb keeps in-frame clones, though not all of them. The data hold approximately 120,000 clones, with roughly 90% observed a single time. These data originate in a study of cytomegalovirus exposure and HLA in healthy donors. General study points: Over 150 TCR beta chains were listed as cytomegalovirus-associated.

CDR1 is MDHEN, CDR2 SYDVKM, per germline. There are 15 residues in the CDR3. J gave up 1 base and V 4 bases, and 2 bases lay outside the gene matches. The chain employs TRBV28 and TRBJ1-5, with 9 bases that match TRBD1. The receptor's source is a woman aged 18-35 years in good health and CMV-seronegative. Material for sequencing was PBMCs. In DNA, the CDR3 is TGTGCCAGCAGTTACAGGGGGCTAAGCAATCAGCCCCAGCATTTT. Its protein product is CASSYRGLSNQPQHF.